The present TCR beta chain was sequenced within a study of blood T cell repertoires in COVID-19. Exposed enrollees had met someone with a PCR-confirmed or clinician-diagnosed COVID-19 case at some point within the 2 weeks before study entry. Germline values: CDR1 LGHDT, CDR2 YNNKEL (reference sequence). This CDR3 is built from 12 residues. V was trimmed by 2 bases and J by 9 bases, leaving 10 bases between them. Libraries were prepared by immunoSEQ multiplex PCR; TCRdb keeps only in-frame clonotypes and omits some of them. Here the sample spans roughly 61,000 clones, around 66% being singletons. The gene calls are TRBV3-1 (or the pseudogene TRBV3-2) and TRBJ1-2, with D possibly TRBD1 on 5 matching bases. The source is a woman aged 60-75 years who had been exposed to COVID-19. Source material: PBMCs or T cells enriched from blood (not recorded which). CDR3 residues: CASSQTGDRYTF. CDR3 nucleotides: TGTGCCAGCAGCCAAACAGGCGATCGCTACACCTTC.